The present entry profiles one TCR beta chain with its context. Its antigen remains unknown. Each subset's genomic DNA was split evenly across several immunoSEQ plates. The protocol was immunoSEQ multiplex PCR, while the TCRdb copy is restricted to in-frame clones and leaves out a portion. The data show under 2,000,000 clones, approximately 94% seen once. The sample originates from a study of shared clonotypes between healthy human individuals. Naive CD8 cells lacked CD45RO, underwent positive selection for CCR7 and left out terminally differentiated effector memory CD45RA+ cells. Donation came from healthy HIV-negative adults that had no recent acute infections or vaccinations. Germline V gives CDR1 SGHDN, CDR2 FVKESK. This CDR3 comprises 18 residues. Unmatched junction bases numbered 11, after V lost 4 bases and J lost 0 bases. Notes on the study in general: Memory subsets generally showed smaller estimated richness than naive subsets did.

The J gene is TRBJ2-4, the V gene TRBV14, with TRBD1 matching 8 bases. The sample consisted of naive CD8+ T cells sorted from blood. This TCR derives from a young man in good health. The CDR3 sequence: CASSPGTGWPLAKNIQYF. The CDR3 nucleotides are TGTGCCAGCAGCCCCGGGACAGGATGGCCCCTAGCCAAAAACATTCAGTACTTC.